This is a list of T cell receptor beta chains from one sample in a study of blood T cells in healthy people across ages. In TCRdb, the 5' RACE reads were re-called with MiXCR into one record per CDR3 protein. The sample holds more than 800,000 distinct CDR3 sequences, 29% seen once. The sequencing input was blood. Every receptor here comes from a woman older than 75 in good health. CDR3s leave out the opening cysteine and the closing phenylalanine or tryptophan.

v_call | cdr3_aa
TRBV7-2 | ASSSRSGTGAYEQD
TRBV10-3 | AISPQSGSYGYT
TRBV2 | ASSRGQGYTGELF
TRBV5-1 | ASSLGGFTDTQY
TRBV10-3 | AISPTAGGSTEAF
TRBV7-9 | ASSPPSTGARNTIY
TRBV6-2/TRBV6-3 | ASSYVLAGMNTQY
TRBV7-2 | AGSFRTGSTDTQY
TRBV12-3/TRBV12-4 | ASSPGGSLAQY
TRBV24-1 | ATSDSSRYGYT
TRBV20-1 | SARRDGANSPLH
TRBV4-3 | ASSQSCTGGLAGAAYNEQF
TRBV5-1 | ASSLGPGKGAF
TRBV11-2 | ASSYNLRQDRRRSYNEQF
TRBV6-1 | ASSEVRPVEY
TRBV6-2/TRBV6-3 | ASRSGRGYT
TRBV28 | ASRKSGTVGYEQY
TRBV7-9 | ASSSQGQTTSGNTIY
TRBV29-1 | SVGEGRNQPQH
TRBV12-3/TRBV12-4 | ASSLRLPYEETQY
TRBV6-1 | ASSLTLGAGGPRDQY
TRBV6-2/TRBV6-3 | ASSYRGQNTGELF
TRBV7-2 | ASSPTGANYGYT
TRBV6-6 | ASSPTGTGVGQPQH
TRBV5-1 | ASSLTAGGLNEQF
TRBV7-8 | ASSLLGALNTEAF
TRBV11-2 | ASSLGGGAPLF
TRBV20-1 | SAGGQGHNEQF
TRBV5-1 | ASSLGGVIGTDTQY
TRBV25-1 | ASSEVGGREKRFFGSGTQY
TRBV4-2 | ASSQRTSPGELF
TRBV2 | ASSEYRENSNQPQH
TRBV6-2/TRBV6-3 | ASSYPLNSGGKYTDTQY
TRBV6-2/TRBV6-3 | ASSYLAGGRDEQF
TRBV29-1 | SVVPEGEKLF
TRBV24-1 | AASDLAGRGTDTQY
TRBV2 | ASSTTGTVYNEQF
TRBV5-1 | ASSFQIEETQY
TRBV6-6 | ASSTPTWEAF
TRBV4-1 | VSSQGRVGGSSYSEQF
TRBV29-1 | SVPTGDSHGYT
TRBV7-2 | ASSYGHGRQETQF
TRBV6-5 | ASSYSLRVGEYEQY
TRBV12-3/TRBV12-4 | ASSLRALAGGPDTPY
TRBV16 | ASSRTGTPYEQY
TRBV6-2/TRBV6-3 | ASSWTGGYRNQPQH
TRBV24-1 | ATSQGDRTEAF
TRBV27 | ASRGRGRTETQY
TRBV20-1 | SASRTGVEAF
TRBV2 | ASSAQSGGEETQY
TRBV4-3 | ASSQDGGHSNEQF
TRBV6-5 | ASSYRDSANSPLH
TRBV27 | AFRGGRTEAF
TRBV15 | ATSRGLSGGYT
TRBV5-5 | ASSLGQGLGYGYT
TRBV7-2 | ASSLDYNEQF
TRBV7-9 | ASSLLQGGSETF
TRBV7-2 | ASRDNTGELF
TRBV7-2 | ASSLGSISNQPQH